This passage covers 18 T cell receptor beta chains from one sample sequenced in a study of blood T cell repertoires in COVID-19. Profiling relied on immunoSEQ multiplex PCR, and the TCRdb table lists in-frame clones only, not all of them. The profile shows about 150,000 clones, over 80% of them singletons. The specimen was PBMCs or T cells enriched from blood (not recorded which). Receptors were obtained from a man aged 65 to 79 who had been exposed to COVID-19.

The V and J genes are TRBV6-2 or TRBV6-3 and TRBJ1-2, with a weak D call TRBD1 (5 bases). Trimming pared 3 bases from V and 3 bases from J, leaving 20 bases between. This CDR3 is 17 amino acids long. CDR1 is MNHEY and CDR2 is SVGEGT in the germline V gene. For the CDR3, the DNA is TGTGCCAGCAGTTATGACAGCCCCCAAGTGTGGTACTATGGCTACACCTTC. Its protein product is CASSYDSPQVWYYGYTF.

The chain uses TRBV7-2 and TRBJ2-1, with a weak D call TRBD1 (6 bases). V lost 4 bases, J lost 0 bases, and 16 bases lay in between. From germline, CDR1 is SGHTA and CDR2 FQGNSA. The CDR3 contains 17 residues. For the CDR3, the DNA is TGTGCCAGCAGCTCCACAGGGCCCCTTCTCTCCTACAATGAGCAGTTCTTC. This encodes CASSSTGPLLSYNEQFF.

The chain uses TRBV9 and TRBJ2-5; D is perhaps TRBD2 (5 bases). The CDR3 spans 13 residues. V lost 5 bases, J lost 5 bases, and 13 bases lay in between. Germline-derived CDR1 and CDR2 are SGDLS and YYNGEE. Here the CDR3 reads CASSTGGRETQYF. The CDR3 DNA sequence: TGTGCCAGCAGTACGGGCGGGCGGGAGACCCAGTACTTC.

The CDR3 region has the DNA TGTGCCAGCAGCCAAGCAGGAACAGGGGGCTATGGCTACACCTTC. Its protein is CASSQAGTGGYGYTF. The rearrangement uses TRBV3-1 (or the pseudogene TRBV3-2) and TRBJ1-2; TRBD1 agrees at 8 bases. Germline V gene lookup returns CDR1 LGHDT and CDR2 YNNKEL (reference sequence). The ends lost 1 base at V and 4 bases at J; junction bases unmatched: 5. The CDR3 runs 15 residues.

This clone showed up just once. The CDR3 is CASSSGRGWTDTQYF. The CDR3 nucleotides are TGTGCCAGCAGCTCTGGGAGGGGGTGGACAGATACGCAGTATTTT. The chain recombines TRBV7-2 with TRBJ2-3; D possibly corresponds to TRBD2 (7 bases). CDR1 and CDR2 (germline): SGHTA, FQGNSA. CDR3 size: 15 residues. Trimming shortened V by 4 bases and J by 3 bases, and 14 bases separated the two germline ends.

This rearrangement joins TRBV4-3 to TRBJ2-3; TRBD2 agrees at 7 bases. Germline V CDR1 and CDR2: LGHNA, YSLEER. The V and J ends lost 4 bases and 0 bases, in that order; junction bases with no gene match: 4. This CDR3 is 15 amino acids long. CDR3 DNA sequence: TGCGCCAGCAGCCGACTAGCAGGTAGCACAGATACGCAGTATTTT. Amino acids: CASSRLAGSTDTQYF.

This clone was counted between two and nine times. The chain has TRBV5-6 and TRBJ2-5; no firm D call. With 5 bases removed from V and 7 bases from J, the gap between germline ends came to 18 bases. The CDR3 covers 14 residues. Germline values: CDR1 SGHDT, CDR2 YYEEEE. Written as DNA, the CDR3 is TGTGCCAGCAGTCCCCGGTCCGGGTCGGTGACCCAGTACTTC. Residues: CASSPRSGSVTQYF.

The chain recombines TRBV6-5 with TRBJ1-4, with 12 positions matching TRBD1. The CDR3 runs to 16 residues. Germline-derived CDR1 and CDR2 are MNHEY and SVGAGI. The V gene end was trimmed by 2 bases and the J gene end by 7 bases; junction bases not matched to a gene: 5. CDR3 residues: CASSYTGTGGTEKLFF. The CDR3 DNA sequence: TGTGCCAGCAGTTACACTGGGACAGGGGGCACTGAAAAACTGTTTTTT.

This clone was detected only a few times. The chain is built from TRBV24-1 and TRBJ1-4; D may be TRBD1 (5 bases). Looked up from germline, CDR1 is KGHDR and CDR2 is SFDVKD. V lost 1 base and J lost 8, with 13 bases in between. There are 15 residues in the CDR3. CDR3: CATSDFRGGSEKLFF. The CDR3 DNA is TGTGCCACCAGTGATTTCCGCGGGGGGAGCGAAAAACTGTTTTTT.

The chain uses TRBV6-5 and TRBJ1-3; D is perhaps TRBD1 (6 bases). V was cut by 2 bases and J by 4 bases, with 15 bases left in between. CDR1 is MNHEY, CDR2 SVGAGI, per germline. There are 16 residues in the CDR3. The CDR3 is CASSYRTAGQGNTIYF. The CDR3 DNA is TGTGCCAGCAGTTACCGGACAGCCGGCCAGGGAAACACCATATATTTT.

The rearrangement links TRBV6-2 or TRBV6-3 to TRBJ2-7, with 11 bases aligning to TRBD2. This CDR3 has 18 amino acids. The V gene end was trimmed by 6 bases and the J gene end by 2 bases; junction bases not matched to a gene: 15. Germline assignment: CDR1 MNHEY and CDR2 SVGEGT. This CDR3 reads CASSTPKLAGEIAYEQYF. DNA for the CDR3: TGTGCCAGCAGCACCCCTAAACTAGCGGGAGAGATAGCCTACGAGCAGTACTTC.

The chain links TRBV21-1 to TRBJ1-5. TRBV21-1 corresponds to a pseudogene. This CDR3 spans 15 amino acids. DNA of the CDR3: TGTGCCAGCAGCCGGGGGATTTTTAGCAATCAGCCCCAGCATTTT. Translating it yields CASSRGIFSNQPQHF.

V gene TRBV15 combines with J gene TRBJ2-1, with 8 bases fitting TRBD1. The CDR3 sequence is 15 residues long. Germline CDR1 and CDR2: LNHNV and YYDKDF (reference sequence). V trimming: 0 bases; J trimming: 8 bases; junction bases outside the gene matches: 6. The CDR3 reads CATSRENQGAYEQFF. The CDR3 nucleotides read TGTGCCACCAGCAGAGAAAATCAGGGGGCTTATGAGCAGTTCTTC. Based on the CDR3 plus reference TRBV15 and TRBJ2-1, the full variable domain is DAMVIQNPRYQVTQFGKPVTLSCSQTLNHNVMYWYQQKSSQAPKLLFHYYDKDFNNEADTPDNFQSRRPNTSFCFLDIRSPGLGDTAMYLCATSRENQGAYEQFFGPGTRLTVL.

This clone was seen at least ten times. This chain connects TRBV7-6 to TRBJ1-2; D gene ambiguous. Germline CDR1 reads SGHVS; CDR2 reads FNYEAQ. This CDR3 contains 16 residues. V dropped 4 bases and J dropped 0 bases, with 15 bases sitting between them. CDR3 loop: CASSSPSGLPNYGYTF. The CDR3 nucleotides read TGTGCCAGCAGCTCCCCATCCGGACTTCCTAACTATGGCTACACCTTC.

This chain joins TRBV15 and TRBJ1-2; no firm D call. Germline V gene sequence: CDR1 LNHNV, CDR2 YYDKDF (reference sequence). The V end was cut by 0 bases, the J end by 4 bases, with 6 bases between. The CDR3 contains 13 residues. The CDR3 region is CATSRDGLYGYTF. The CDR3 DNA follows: TGTGCCACCAGCAGAGATGGGCTCTATGGCTACACCTTC.

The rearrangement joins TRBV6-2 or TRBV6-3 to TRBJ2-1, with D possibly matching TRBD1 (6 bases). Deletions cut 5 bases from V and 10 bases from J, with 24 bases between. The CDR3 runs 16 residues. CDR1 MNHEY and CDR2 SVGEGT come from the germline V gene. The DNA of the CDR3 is TGTGCCAGCAGTAGTGGGGTGGGGGCGGTGGTTCTCGAGCAGTTCTTC. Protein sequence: CASSSGVGAVVLEQFF.

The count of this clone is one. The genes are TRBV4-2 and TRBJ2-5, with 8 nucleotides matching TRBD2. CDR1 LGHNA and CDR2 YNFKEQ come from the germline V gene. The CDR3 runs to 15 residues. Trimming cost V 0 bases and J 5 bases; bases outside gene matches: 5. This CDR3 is CASSQDSASGETQYF. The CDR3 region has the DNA TGTGCCAGCAGCCAAGATTCGGCTAGCGGGGAGACCCAGTACTTC.

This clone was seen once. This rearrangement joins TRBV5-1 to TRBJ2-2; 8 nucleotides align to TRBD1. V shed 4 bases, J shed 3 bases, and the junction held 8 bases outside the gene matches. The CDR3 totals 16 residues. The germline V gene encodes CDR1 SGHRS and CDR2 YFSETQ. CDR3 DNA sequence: TGCGCCAGCAGCGCGATGCCGGGACAGGACACCGGGGAGCTGTTTTTT. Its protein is CASSAMPGQDTGELFF.